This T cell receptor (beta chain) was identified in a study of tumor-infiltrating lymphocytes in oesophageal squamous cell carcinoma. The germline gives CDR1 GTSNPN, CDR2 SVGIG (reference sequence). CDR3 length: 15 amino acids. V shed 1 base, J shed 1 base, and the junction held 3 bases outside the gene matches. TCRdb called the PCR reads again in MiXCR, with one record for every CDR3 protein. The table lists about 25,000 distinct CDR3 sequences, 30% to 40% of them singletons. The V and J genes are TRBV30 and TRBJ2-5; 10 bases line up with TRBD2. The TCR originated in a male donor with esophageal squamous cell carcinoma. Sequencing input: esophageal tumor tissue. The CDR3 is CAWSESSGGQETQYF. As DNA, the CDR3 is TGTGCCTGGAGTGAGTCTAGCGGGGGCCAAGAGACCCAGTACTTC. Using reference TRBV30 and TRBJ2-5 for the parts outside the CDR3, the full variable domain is SQTIHQWPATLVQPVGSPLSLECTVEGTSNPNLYWYRQAAGRGLQLLFYSVGIGQISSEVPQNLSASRPQDRQFILSSKKLLLSDSGFYLCAWSESSGGQETQYFGPGTRLLVL.